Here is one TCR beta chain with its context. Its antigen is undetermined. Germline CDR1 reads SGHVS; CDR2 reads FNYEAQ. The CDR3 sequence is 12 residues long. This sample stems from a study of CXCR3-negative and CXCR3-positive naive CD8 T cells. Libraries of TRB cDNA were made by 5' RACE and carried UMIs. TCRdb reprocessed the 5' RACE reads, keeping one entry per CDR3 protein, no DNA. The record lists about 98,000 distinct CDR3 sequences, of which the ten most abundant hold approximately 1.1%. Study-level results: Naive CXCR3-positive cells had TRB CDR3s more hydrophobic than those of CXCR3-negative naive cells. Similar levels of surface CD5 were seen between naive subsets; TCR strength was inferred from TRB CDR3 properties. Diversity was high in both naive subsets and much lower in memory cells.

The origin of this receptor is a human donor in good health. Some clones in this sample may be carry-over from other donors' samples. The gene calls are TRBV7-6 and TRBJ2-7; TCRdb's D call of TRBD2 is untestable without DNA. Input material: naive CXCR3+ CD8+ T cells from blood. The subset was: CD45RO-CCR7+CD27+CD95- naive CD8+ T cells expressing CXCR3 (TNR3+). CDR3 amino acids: CASSSAGREQYF.